The rows below give T cell receptor beta chains drawn from one sample of a study of neoadjuvant anti-PD-1 for oral cavity cancer. Sequenced by immunoSEQ multiplex PCR; TCRdb stores in-frame clones only, minus some. The table lists some 15,000 clones, around 75% of them singletons. Sequences were derived from PBMCs, sampled before nivolumab (anti-PD-1) treatment. The source is a person aged 35-80 years with oral cavity squamous cell carcinoma. CDR3s include the opening cysteine and the closing phenylalanine or tryptophan. D genes are given only for firm matches. Some rows have no size entry. The others give once, few or many, or a class for an expanded clone.

J | size | D | V | CDR3 | DNA
TRBJ2-5 | NA | NA | TRBV7-6 | CASSPLQETQYF | TGTGCCAGCAGTCCCCTGCAAGAGACCCAGTACTTC
TRBJ2-7 | NA | NA | TRBV5-1 | CASSLLPVPSYEQYF | TGCGCCAGCAGCCTTCTGCCGGTCCCGTCCTACGAGCAGTACTTC
TRBJ2-7 | NA | TRBD1 | TRBV7-8 | CASSSRTGYEQYF | TGTGCCAGCAGCTCAAGGACAGGCTACGAGCAGTACTTC
TRBJ2-1 | NA | TRBD2 | TRBV19 | CASSDRGGRYRHNEQFF | TGTGCCAGTAGTGATCGGGGCGGGAGGTATCGGCACAATGAGCAGTTCTTC
TRBJ1-1 | NA | NA | TRBV7-9 | CASSAINTGGTEAFF | TGTGCCAGCAGCGCAATTAATACGGGGGGCACTGAAGCTTTCTTT
TRBJ1-5 | few | NA | TRBV7-9 | CASSPTSPNQPQHF | TGTGCCAGCAGCCCTACCTCTCCCAATCAGCCCCAGCATTTT
TRBJ2-5 | NA | TRBD1 | TRBV5-1 | CASSKNGQGRETQYF | TGCGCCAGCAGCAAGAACGGACAGGGAAGGGAGACCCAGTACTTC
TRBJ2-5 | NA | TRBD2 | TRBV28 | CASRASGIDRETQYF | TGTGCCAGCAGGGCTAGCGGGATCGATCGGGAGACCCAGTACTTC
TRBJ2-7 | once | TRBD1 | TRBV13 | CASSYGQGAYEQYF | TGTGCCAGCAGCTATGGGCAGGGGGCCTACGAGCAGTACTTC
TRBJ2-6 | once | NA | TRBV6-5 | CASSYVGNGANVLTF | TGTGCCAGCAGTTACGTGGGTAATGGGGCCAACGTCCTGACTTTC
TRBJ2-5 | few | TRBD2 | TRBV5-5 | CASSPTSAEGTQYF | TGTGCCAGCAGCCCGACTAGCGCGGAGGGGACCCAGTACTTC
TRBJ2-1 | NA | NA | TRBV11-2 | CASSLFSTLSSYNEQFF | TGTGCCAGCAGCTTATTCTCAACCCTGAGCTCCTACAATGAGCAGTTCTTC
TRBJ2-3 | NA | TRBD2 | TRBV6-4 | CASSDSPGRGRDTQYF | TGTGCCAGCAGTGACTCACCCGGGAGGGGGAGAGATACGCAGTATTTT
TRBJ1-2 | NA | TRBD1 | TRBV9 | CASSVRDRGPGRYGYTF | TGTGCCAGCAGCGTCCGGGACAGGGGGCCTGGTCGTTATGGCTACACCTTC
TRBJ2-3 | NA | TRBD2 | TRBV4-1 | CASSQAPILAGLTDTQYF | TGCGCCAGCAGCCAAGCGCCGATACTAGCGGGGCTCACAGATACGCAGTATTTT